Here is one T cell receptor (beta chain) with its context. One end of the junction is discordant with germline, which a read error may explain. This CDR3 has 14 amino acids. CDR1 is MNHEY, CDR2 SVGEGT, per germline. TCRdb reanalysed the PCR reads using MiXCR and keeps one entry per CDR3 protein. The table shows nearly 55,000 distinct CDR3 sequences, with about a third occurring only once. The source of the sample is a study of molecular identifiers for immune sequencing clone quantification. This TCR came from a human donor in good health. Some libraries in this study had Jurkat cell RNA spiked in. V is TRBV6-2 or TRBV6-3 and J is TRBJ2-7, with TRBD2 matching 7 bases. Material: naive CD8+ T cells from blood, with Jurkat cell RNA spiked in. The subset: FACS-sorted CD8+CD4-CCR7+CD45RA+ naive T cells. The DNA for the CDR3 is TGTGCCAGCAGTGCCCTAGCGGACTTCTACGAGAAGTACTTC. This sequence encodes CASSALADFYEKYF.